The 15 T cell receptor beta chains below come from one sample, sequenced in a study of blood T cell repertoires in COVID-19. Repertoires were generated with immunoSEQ multiplex PCR, while TCRdb's copy carries only in-frame clones and drops some. The sample includes approximately 150,000 clones, more than 80% of them seen just once. Sequencing used peripheral blood. All receptors come from a woman aged 60-75 years with active COVID-19.

The chain carries TRBV4-1 and TRBJ2-7; TRBD1 matches 8 bases. CDR1 is MGHRA and CDR2 is YSYEKL in the germline V gene. The trim removed 0 bases at V and 2 bases at J, leaving 6 bases unmatched. The CDR3 consists of 16 residues. The CDR3 DNA reads as TGCGCCAGCAGCCAAGACATGACAGGGGCGGCCTACGAGCAGTACTTC. It encodes CASSQDMTGAAYEQYF.

This chain connects TRBV10-1 to TRBJ1-2; D might be TRBD1 (6 bases). Germline values: CDR1 WNHNN, CDR2 SYGVQD (reference sequence). The CDR3 contains 13 residues. V was pared by 4 bases and J by 2 bases, with 8 bases between. The CDR3 loop is CASSVGQNYGYTF. The CDR3 DNA sequence: TGCGCCAGCAGTGTCGGACAGAACTATGGCTACACCTTC.

There are a few counts of this clone. The rearrangement joins TRBV5-1 to TRBJ2-3; TRBD1 aligns across 10 bases. This CDR3 spans 15 amino acids. The V gene's germline CDR1 is SGHRS and CDR2 YFSETQ. The trim removed 4 bases at V and 4 bases at J, leaving 6 bases unmatched. In DNA form, the CDR3 reads TGCGCCAGCAGCGCCCACGGGACAGGGGCAGATACGCAGTATTTT. This encodes CASSAHGTGADTQYF. Looking up the rest from reference TRBV5-1 and TRBJ2-3 gives the full variable domain: KAGVTQTPRYLIKTRGQQVTLSCSPISGHRSVSWYQQTPGQGLQFLFEYFSETQRNKGNFPGRFSGRQFSNSRSEMNVSTLELGDSALYLCASSAHGTGADTQYFGPGTRLTVL.

The chain recombines TRBV19 with TRBJ2-2; 9 positions match TRBD2. Trimming removed 1 base from V and 5 bases from J; junction bases left unmatched: 8. The germline V gene has CDR1 LNHDA and CDR2 SQIVND (reference sequence). The CDR3 has 17 amino acids. CDR3 protein: CASSIAPGLARTGELFF. In nucleotides, the CDR3 is TGTGCCAGTAGTATAGCCCCGGGACTAGCTAGGACCGGGGAGCTGTTTTTT.

This sequence joins TRBV5-1 and TRBJ1-2; 7 nucleotides match TRBD1. The CDR3 consists of 15 residues. Germline V CDR1 and CDR2: SGHRS, YFSETQ. Losses at the gene ends were 4 bases for V and 2 bases for J; bases not matched to a gene: 8. The CDR3 DNA follows: TGCGCCAGCAGCCGTACAGGGGCGGAGAACTATGGCTACACCTTC. This encodes CASSRTGAENYGYTF.

The V call is TRBV11-3, the J call TRBJ2-1, with 8 bases identical to TRBD1. V shed 4 bases and J 0 bases; nucleotides not matched to a gene: 2. This CDR3 has 15 amino acids. Germline V gene data show CDR1 as SGHNT and CDR2 as YENEEA. CDR3 protein: CASSYTGGSYNEQFF. The CDR3 DNA reads as TGTGCCAGCAGCTATACAGGGGGCTCCTACAATGAGCAGTTCTTC.

V and J are TRBV28 and TRBJ1-2; 8 nucleotides agree with TRBD1. The germline gives CDR1 MDHEN, CDR2 SYDVKM. Trimming cost V 3 bases and J 5 bases; bases outside gene matches: 11. The CDR3 covers 16 residues. The chain's CDR3 is CASSLDRVSGRYGYTF. In nucleotides, the CDR3 is TGTGCCAGCAGTTTGGACAGGGTGTCGGGAAGGTATGGCTACACCTTC.

This rearrangement joins TRBV28 to TRBJ1-5; the D gene is possibly TRBD1 (5 bases). CDR3 length: 13 residues. Trimming took off 8 bases at V and 7 bases at J, with 15 bases between the two ends. Germline V gene data show CDR1 as MDHEN and CDR2 as SYDVKM. Here the CDR3 reads CASGGGRGQPQHF. CDR3 bases: TGTGCCAGCGGGGGGGGAAGAGGCCAGCCCCAGCATTTT.

V gene TRBV6-5 combines with J gene TRBJ2-1; 9 nucleotides align to TRBD2. This CDR3 comprises 15 residues. Losses at the gene ends were 2 bases for V and 6 bases for J; bases not matched to a gene: 5. Germline V gene data show CDR1 as MNHEY and CDR2 as SVGAGI. The CDR3 DNA reads as TGTGCCAGCAGTTACGGCGGGAGGGCCCGCAATGAGCAGTTCTTC. Encoded protein: CASSYGGRARNEQFF.

The rearrangement joins TRBV11-2 to TRBJ1-4; D gene ambiguous. CDR1 and CDR2 from the germline V gene are SGHAT and FQNNGV. CDR3 length equals 16 residues. Deletions cut 2 bases from V and 7 bases from J, with 17 bases between. CDR3 nucleotides: TGTGCCAGCAGCTTATCTCTCTCCGGAGGCTCTGAAAAACTGTTTTTT. Its translation: CASSLSLSGGSEKLFF.

This chain links TRBV28 with TRBJ1-2, with TRBD1 matching 7 bases. The CDR3 has 16 residues. The trim removed 7 bases at V and 1 base at J, leaving 12 bases unmatched. Germline V gene data show CDR1 as MDHEN and CDR2 as SYDVKM. CDR3 amino acids: CASTAPGQNFNYGYTF. The CDR3 DNA reads as TGTGCCAGCACGGCTCCGGGACAGAACTTTAACTATGGCTACACCTTC.

The chain employs TRBV14 and TRBJ2-4; unclear D gene. Trimming took off 2 bases at V and 0 bases at J, with 2 bases between the two ends. CDR3 length: 13 residues. Germline CDR1 SGHDN, CDR2 FVKESK. The CDR3: CASSQLAKNIQYF. CDR3 nucleotides: TGTGCCAGCAGCCAACTAGCCAAAAACATTCAGTACTTC.

V usage is TRBV6-5 and J usage is TRBJ2-7; a weak D match, TRBD2 (7 bases). The CDR3 spans 16 residues. V lost 0 bases and J 2 bases, leaving 14 bases between the germline ends. Germline CDR1 is MNHEY and CDR2 is SVGAGI. Here the CDR3 reads CASSYSKGGGPYEQYF. The CDR3 DNA follows: TGTGCCAGCAGTTACTCGAAGGGGGGAGGGCCCTACGAGCAGTACTTC.

This clone was seen just once. The rearrangement links TRBV28 to TRBJ2-4, with 12 bases identical to TRBD2. Germline assignment: CDR1 MDHEN and CDR2 SYDVKM. V lost 2 bases and J lost 0; bases outside the gene matches: 11. The CDR3 runs 20 residues. The CDR3 nucleotides are TGTGCCAGCAGTTTACCGCCTAGCGGGAGGGCCCGGTTAGCCAAAAACATTCAGTACTTC. It specifies CASSLPPSGRARLAKNIQYF.

This chain joins TRBV11-2 and TRBJ2-1, with a tentative D call TRBD1 (5 bases). Germline V gene data show CDR1 as SGHAT and CDR2 as FQNNGV. V was clipped by 4 bases and J by 4 bases, with 17 bases between them. The CDR3 is made up of 16 amino acids. The DNA of the CDR3 is TGTGCCAGCAGCTCACGGCAGGGAAGGTCGTACAATGAGCAGTTCTTC. This sequence encodes CASSSRQGRSYNEQFF.